Presented here are 5 T cell receptor beta chains from one specimen sequenced in a study of identical twins (dated by TCRdb to 2016 to 2018). Receptor amplification or capture employed 5' RACE. This sample was sequenced with an Illumina HiSeq 2000. TCRdb handled the public reads itself, with Q25 trimming in fastp and clone calling in MiXCR, and kept productive beta chains. One record per CDR3 amino acid sequence lists the most common genes and DNA. The sample table lists 350,000 to 450,000 distinct CDR3 sequences, about 18% of them with a count of one. The ten largest account for 9.5% to 15% of the sample. Material for sequencing was naive T cells sorted from blood. The cell subset or site label corresponds to: cells isolated with a human naive T-cell isolation kit. The receptors were gathered from a man between 50 and 59 years old in good health.

The rearrangement uses TRBV3-1 and TRBJ1-1, with D unresolved. Per germline, CDR1 LGHDT and CDR2 YNNKEL (reference sequence). This CDR3 region has 13 residues. Trimming stripped 1 base from V and 7 bases from J, with 10 bases between. CDR3 sequence reads: CASSQGWKGEAFF. For the CDR3, the DNA is TGTGCCAGCAGCCAAGGCTGGAAGGGTGAAGCTTTCTTT.

The rearrangement joins TRBV4-3 to TRBJ2-3; the D call may be TRBD1 or TRBD2 (5 bases each). Trimming took 0 bases from V and 4 from J, leaving 11 bases between them. Germline values: CDR1 LGHNA, CDR2 YSLEER. CDR3 size: 15 residues. CDR3 protein: CASSQDHRGADTQYF. Written as DNA, the CDR3 is TGCGCCAGCAGCCAAGATCATCGGGGCGCAGATACGCAGTATTTT.

This clonotype was found many times. The rearrangement joins TRBV18 to TRBJ2-7; perhaps TRBD2 as D (5 bases). Trimming left V 4 bases short and J 9 bases short, with 16 bases between. This CDR3 comprises 13 residues. Per germline, CDR1 KGHSH and CDR2 LQKENI. CDR3 nucleotide sequence: TGTGCCAGCTCACGTGTCGGAAGAGGAGGGCAGTACTTC. It is translated as CASSRVGRGGQYF.

CDR3 DNA sequence: TGCAGTGCCAACCCACCCGGCGGGAGGGGTAGTGTGCAGTACTTC. Protein sequence: CSANPPGGRGSVQYF. The J gene is TRBJ2-7, the V gene TRBV20-1; 9 bases align to TRBD2. The V and J ends lost 6 bases and 9 bases, in that order; junction bases with no gene match: 18. The CDR3 contains 15 residues. The germline CDR1 and CDR2 sequences are DFQATT and SNEGSKA (reference sequence).

This clonotype has more than one count but fewer than ten. The V call is TRBV6-5, the J call TRBJ2-5, with D perhaps matching TRBD1 (6 bases). This CDR3 contains 17 residues. Between the trimmed V and J ends, which lost 4 bases and 5 bases, there was a span of 23 bases. From germline, CDR1 is MNHEY and CDR2 SVGAGI. Here the CDR3 reads CASSSPIARGLRETQYF. The CDR3 DNA follows: TGTGCCAGCAGTTCCCCTATCGCCAGGGGCCTTAGGGAGACCCAGTACTTC.